Presented here are 8 T cell receptor beta chains from one specimen sequenced in a study of cytomegalovirus exposure and HLA in healthy donors. The repertoire was sequenced with immunoSEQ multiplex PCR; TCRdb's copy has only in-frame clones and lacks some. The table lists some 140,000 clones, about 88% of them singletons. The material sequenced was PBMCs. These receptors were collected from a woman aged 18-30 years in good health and CMV-seropositive.

CDR3 loop: CASSFGQGNGNTIYF. The CDR3 nucleotides are TGCGCCAGCAGCTTCGGACAGGGCAATGGAAACACCATATATTTT. This sequence joins TRBV5-1 and TRBJ1-3; TRBD1 matches at 8 bases. The germline V gene encodes CDR1 SGHRS and CDR2 YFSETQ. V gave up 2 bases and J gave up 3 bases; unmatched junction bases: 4. CDR3 length: 15 amino acids.

The chain carries TRBV6-1 and TRBJ1-2, with a weak D call TRBD1 (6 bases). CDR3 length: 14 residues. The V end lost 4 bases, the J end lost 8 bases, and 17 bases lay between the germline ends. From germline, CDR1 is MNHNS and CDR2 SASEGT. The CDR3 loop is CASSARRGRGGYTF. CDR3 DNA sequence: TGTGCCAGCAGTGCCCGGAGGGGGAGGGGAGGCTACACCTTC.

The chain uses TRBV7-2 and TRBJ2-7; a weak D match, TRBD1 (5 bases). Trimming took 1 base from V and 7 from J, leaving 14 bases between them. Germline CDR1 SGHTA, CDR2 FQGNSA. The CDR3 runs 14 residues. The CDR3 is CASSLEGRVGEQYF. The CDR3 bases are TGTGCCAGCAGCTTAGAGGGCAGGGTGGGGGAGCAGTACTTC.

The chain couples TRBV11-2 to TRBJ2-7, with D perhaps matching TRBD2 (7 bases). V was shortened by 5 bases and J by 2 bases, with 16 bases between the two germline ends. CDR1 is SGHAT and CDR2 is FQNNGV in the germline V gene. The CDR3 spans 15 residues. The CDR3 is CASSVARGAPYEQYF. The CDR3 DNA reads TGTGCCAGCAGCGTCGCCCGGGGGGCCCCCTACGAGCAGTACTTC.

This sequence joins TRBV15 and TRBJ1-2; TRBD1 matches 7 bases. Germline V lookup: CDR1 LNHNV, CDR2 YYDKDF (reference sequence). The CDR3 consists of 16 residues. Unmatched junction bases numbered 6, after V lost 0 bases and J lost 2 bases. The CDR3 loop reads CATSRDLGQLNYGYTF. In nucleotides, the CDR3 is TGTGCCACCAGCAGAGACTTGGGACAGCTAAACTATGGCTACACCTTC.

The rearrangement joins TRBV4-2 to TRBJ2-1; no definite D call. From germline, CDR1 is LGHNA and CDR2 YNFKEQ. The germline V and J ends were trimmed by 3 bases and 0 bases, with 9 bases remaining between them. CDR3 size: 15 residues. CDR3 nucleotide sequence: TGTGCCAGCAGCCACAGTTATGGCTCCTACAATGAGCAGTTCTTC. Its protein is CASSHSYGSYNEQFF.

Here the CDR3 reads CASSSSLRDNSPLHF. The CDR3 region has the DNA TGTGCCAGCAGTTCTTCCCTACGAGATAATTCACCCCTCCACTTT. The chain couples TRBV28 to TRBJ1-6; D is uncertain. Per the germline V gene, CDR1 is MDHEN and CDR2 is SYDVKM. This CDR3 has 15 residues. Trimming stripped 4 bases from V and 5 bases from J, with 12 bases between. The full variable domain, its missing parts supplied by reference TRBV28 and TRBJ1-6, is DVKVTQSSRYLVKRTGEKVFLECVQDMDHENMFWYRQDPGLGLRLIYFSYDVKMKEKGDIPEGYSVSREKKERFSLILESASTNQTSMYLCASSSSLRDNSPLHFGNGTRLTVT.

The gene calls are TRBV9 and TRBJ2-7; D is ambiguous. The V and J ends lost 2 bases and 0 bases respectively, with 15 bases between them. The CDR3 consists of 16 residues. Per the germline V gene, CDR1 is SGDLS and CDR2 is YYNGEE. The CDR3 DNA is TGTGCCAGCAGCGTTACCGGTCACGCAAGCTCCTACGAGCAGTACTTC. This translates into CASSVTGHASSYEQYF.